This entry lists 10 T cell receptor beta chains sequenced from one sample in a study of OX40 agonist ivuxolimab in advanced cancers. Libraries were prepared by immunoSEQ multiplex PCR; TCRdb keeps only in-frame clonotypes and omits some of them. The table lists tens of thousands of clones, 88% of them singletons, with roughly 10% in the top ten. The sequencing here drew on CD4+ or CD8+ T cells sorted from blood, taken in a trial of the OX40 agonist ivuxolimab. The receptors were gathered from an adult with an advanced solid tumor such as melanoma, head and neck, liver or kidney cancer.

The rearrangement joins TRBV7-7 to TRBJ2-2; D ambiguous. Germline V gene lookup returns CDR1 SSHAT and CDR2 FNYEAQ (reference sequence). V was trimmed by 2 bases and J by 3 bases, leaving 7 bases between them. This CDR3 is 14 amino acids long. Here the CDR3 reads CASSLYRDTGELFF. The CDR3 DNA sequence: TGTGCCAGCAGCTTATACAGAGACACCGGGGAGCTGTTTTTT.

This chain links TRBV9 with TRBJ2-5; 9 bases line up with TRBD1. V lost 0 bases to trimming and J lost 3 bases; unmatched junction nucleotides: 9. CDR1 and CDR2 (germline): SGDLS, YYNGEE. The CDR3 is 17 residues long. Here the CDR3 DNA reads TGTGCCAGCAGCGTAGAGGGGAGGGGACAGGGAGAAGAGACCCAGTACTTC. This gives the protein CASSVEGRGQGEETQYF.

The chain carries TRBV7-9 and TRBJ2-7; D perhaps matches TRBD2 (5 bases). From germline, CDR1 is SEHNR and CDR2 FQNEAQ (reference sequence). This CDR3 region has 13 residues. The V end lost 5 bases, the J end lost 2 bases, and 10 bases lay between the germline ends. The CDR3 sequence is CASSRVEAYEQYF. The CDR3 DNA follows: TGTGCCAGCAGCCGGGTGGAGGCCTACGAGCAGTACTTC.

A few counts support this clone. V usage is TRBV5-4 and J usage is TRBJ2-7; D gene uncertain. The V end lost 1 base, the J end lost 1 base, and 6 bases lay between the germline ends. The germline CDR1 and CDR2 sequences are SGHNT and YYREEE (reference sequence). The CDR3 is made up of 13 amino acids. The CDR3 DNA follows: TGTGCCAGCAGCTTGAGGGATTCCTACGAGCAGTACGTC. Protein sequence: CASSLRDSYEQYV.

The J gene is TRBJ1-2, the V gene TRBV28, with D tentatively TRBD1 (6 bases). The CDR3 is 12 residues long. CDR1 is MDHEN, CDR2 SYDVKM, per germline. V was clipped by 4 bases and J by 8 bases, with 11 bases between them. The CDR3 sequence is CASSSRGYGYTF. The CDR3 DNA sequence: TGTGCCAGCAGTTCCAGGGGTTACGGCTACACCTTC.

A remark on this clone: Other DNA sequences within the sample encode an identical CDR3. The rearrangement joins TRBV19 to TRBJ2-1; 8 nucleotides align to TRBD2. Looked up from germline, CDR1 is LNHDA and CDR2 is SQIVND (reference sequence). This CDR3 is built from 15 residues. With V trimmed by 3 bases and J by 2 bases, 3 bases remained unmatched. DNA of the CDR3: TGTGCCAGTAGTATTGCGGGGGGAGCCTACAATGAGCAGTTCTTC. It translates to CASSIAGGAYNEQFF. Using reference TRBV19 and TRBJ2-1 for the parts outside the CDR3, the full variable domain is DGGITQSPKYLFRKEGQNVTLSCEQNLNHDAMYWYRQDPGQGLRLIYYSQIVNDFQKGDIAEGYSVSREKKESFPLTVTSAQKNPTAFYLCASSIAGGAYNEQFFGPGTRLTVL.

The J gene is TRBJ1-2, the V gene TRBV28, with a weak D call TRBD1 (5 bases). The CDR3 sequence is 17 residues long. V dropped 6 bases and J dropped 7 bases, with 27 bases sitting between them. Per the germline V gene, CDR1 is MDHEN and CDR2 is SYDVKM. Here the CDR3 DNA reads TGTGCCAGCAGCCGACCCAACCCCCTGGACACGTTAGGTGGCTACACCTTC. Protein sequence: CASSRPNPLDTLGGYTF.

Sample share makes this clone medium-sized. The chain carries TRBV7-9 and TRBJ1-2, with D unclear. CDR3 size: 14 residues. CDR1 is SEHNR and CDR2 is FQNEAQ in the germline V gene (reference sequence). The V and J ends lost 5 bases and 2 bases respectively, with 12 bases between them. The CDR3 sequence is CASSRLGENYGYTF. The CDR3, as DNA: TGTGCCAGCAGCCGACTCGGGGAGAACTATGGCTACACCTTC.

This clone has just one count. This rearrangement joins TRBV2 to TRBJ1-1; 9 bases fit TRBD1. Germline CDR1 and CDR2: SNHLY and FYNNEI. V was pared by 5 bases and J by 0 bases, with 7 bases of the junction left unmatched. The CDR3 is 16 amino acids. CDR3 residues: CASSSGTGSMNTEAFF. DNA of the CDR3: TGTGCCAGCAGTTCCGGGACAGGGTCGATGAACACTGAAGCTTTCTTT.

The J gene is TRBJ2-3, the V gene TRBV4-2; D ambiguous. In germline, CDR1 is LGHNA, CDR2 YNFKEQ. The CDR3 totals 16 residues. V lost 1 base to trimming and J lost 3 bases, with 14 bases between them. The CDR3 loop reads CASSQVSPLGTDTQYF. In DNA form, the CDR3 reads TGTGCCAGCAGCCAAGTAAGTCCGTTGGGGACAGATACGCAGTATTTT.